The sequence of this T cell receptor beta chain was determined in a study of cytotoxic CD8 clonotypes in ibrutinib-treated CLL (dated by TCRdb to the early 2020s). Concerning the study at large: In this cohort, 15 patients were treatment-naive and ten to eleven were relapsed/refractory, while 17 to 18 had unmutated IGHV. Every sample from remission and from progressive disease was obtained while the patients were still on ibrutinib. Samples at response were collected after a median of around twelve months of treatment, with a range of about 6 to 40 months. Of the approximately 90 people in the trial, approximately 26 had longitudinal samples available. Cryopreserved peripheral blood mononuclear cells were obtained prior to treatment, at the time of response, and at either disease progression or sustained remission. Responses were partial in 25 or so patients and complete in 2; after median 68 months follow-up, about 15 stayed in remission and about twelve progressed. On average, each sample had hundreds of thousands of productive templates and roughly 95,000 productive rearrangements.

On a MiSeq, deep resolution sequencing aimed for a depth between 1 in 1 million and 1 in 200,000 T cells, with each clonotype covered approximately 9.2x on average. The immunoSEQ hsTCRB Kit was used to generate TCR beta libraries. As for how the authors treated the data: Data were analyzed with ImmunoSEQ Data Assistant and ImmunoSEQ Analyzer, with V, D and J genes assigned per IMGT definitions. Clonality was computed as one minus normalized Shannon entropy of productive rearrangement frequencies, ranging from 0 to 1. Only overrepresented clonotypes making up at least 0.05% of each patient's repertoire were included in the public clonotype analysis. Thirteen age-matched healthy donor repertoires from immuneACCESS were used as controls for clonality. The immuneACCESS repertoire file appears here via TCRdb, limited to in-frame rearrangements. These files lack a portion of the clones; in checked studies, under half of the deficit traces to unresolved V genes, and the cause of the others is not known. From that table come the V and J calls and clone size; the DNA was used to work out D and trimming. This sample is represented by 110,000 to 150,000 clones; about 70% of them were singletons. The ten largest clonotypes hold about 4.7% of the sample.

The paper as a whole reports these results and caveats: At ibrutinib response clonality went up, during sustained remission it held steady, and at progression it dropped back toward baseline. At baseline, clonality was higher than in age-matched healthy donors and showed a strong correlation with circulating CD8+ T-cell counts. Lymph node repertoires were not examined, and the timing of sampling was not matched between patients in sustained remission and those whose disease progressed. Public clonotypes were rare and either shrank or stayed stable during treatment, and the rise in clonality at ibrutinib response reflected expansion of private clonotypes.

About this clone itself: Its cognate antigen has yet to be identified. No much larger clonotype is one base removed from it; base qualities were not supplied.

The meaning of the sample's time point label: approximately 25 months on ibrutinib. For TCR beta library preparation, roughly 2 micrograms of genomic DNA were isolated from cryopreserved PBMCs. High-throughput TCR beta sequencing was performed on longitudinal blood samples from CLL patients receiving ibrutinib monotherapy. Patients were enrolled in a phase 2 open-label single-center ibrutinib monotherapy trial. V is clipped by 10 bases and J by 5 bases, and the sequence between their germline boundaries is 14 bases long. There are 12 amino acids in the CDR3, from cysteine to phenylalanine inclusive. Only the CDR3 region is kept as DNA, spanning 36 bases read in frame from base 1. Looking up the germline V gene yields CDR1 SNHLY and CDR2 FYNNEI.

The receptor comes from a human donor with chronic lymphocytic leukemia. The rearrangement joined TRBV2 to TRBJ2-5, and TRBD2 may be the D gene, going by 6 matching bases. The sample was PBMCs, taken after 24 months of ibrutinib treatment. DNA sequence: TGTGCCACCCAAAGGGCGGGGGAGACCCAGTACTTC. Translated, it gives CATQRAGETQYF. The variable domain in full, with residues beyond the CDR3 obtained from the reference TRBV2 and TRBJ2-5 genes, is EPEVTQTPSHQVTQMGQEVILRCVPISNHLYFYWYRQILGQKVEFLVSFYNNEISEKSEIFDDQFSVERPDGSNFTLKIRSTKLEDSAMYFCATQRAGETQYFGPGTRLLVL.